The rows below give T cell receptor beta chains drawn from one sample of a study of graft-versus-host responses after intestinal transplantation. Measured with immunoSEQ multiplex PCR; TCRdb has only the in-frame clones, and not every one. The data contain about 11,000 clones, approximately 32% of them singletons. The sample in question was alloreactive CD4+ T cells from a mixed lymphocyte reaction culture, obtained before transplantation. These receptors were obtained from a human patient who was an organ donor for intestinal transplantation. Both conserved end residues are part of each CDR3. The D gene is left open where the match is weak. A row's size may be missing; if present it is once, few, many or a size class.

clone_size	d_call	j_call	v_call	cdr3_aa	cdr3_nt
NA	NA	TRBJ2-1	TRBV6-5	CASSPQGNEQFF	TGTGCCAGCAGTCCCCAGGGCAATGAGCAGTTCTTC
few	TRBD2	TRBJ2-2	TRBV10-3	CASKRGDKAGELFF	TGTGCCTCAAAGCGGGGGGATAAGGCCGGGGAGCTGTTTTTT
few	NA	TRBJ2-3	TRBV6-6	CASSLLTGYRAGQYF	TGTGCCAGCAGCCTTCTCACCGGTTACAGGGCAGGGCAGTATTTT
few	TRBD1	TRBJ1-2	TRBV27	CASSTDRGLYTF	TGTGCCAGCAGTACCGACAGGGGGCTTTACACCTTC
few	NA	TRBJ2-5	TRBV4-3	CASSQLLRETQYF	TGCGCCAGCAGCCAGCTTCTCCGGGAGACCCAGTACTTC
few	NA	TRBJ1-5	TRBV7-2	CASSLGGFNQPQHF	TGTGCCAGCAGCTTAGGAGGGTTCAATCAGCCCCAGCATTTT
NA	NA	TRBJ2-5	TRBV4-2	CASSYYQETQYF	TGTGCCAGCAGCTACTACCAAGAGACCCAGTACTTC
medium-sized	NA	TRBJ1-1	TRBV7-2	CASSSSPGGGKAFF	TGTGCCAGCAGCTCAAGCCCGGGGGGTGGGAAGGCTTTCTTT
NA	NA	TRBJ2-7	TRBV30	CTTTSSYEQYF	TGCACAACTACCAGCTCCTACGAGCAGTACTTC
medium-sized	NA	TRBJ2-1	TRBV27	CASTKLASGYNEQFF	TGTGCCAGCACCAAACTAGCCTCGGGCTACAATGAGCAGTTCTTC
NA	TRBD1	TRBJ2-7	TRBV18	CASSPIRVTGSYEQYF	TGTGCCAGCTCACCGATAAGGGTGACAGGGAGCTACGAGCAGTACTTC
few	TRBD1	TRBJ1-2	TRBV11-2	CASSFPQTGSDYGYTF	TGTGCCAGCAGCTTCCCTCAGACAGGGTCGGACTATGGCTACACCTTC
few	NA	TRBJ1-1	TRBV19	CASSIQGGVLNTEAFF	TGTGCCAGTAGTATACAGGGAGGAGTACTGAACACTGAAGCTTTCTTT
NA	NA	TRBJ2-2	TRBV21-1	CASSGYSTAFSGELFF	TGTGCCAGCAGCGGATATTCGACAGCTTTTTCCGGGGAGCTGTTTTTT
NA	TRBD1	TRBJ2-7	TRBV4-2	CASSGGQGSYEQYF	TGTGCCAGCAGTGGGGGACAGGGATCCTACGAGCAGTACTTC
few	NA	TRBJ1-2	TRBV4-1	CASSQVVGSSYTF	TGCGCCAGCAGCCAAGTGGTCGGGTCGAGCTACACCTTC
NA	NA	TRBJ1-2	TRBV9	CASSVATGPVPNYGYTF	TGTGCCAGCAGCGTCGCGACAGGCCCCGTTCCTAACTATGGCTACACCTTC
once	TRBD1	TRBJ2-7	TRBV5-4	CASSLSSGGLDEQYF	TGTGCCAGCAGCTTGAGTTCAGGGGGCCTGGACGAGCAGTACTTC
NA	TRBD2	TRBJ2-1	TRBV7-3	CASSHGLAGANEQFF	TGTGCCAGCAGCCACGGACTAGCGGGGGCCAATGAGCAGTTCTTC
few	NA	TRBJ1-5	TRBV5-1	CASSLVAGSNQPQHF	TGCGCCAGCAGCTTGGTCGCGGGTAGCAATCAGCCCCAGCATTTT
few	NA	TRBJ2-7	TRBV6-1	CASSPETRTHEQYF	TGTGCCAGCAGCCCCGAGACTAGGACCCACGAGCAGTACTTC
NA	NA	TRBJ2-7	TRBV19	CASSIGGYEQYF	TGTGCCAGTAGTATAGGGGGCTACGAGCAGTACTTC
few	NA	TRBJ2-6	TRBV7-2	CASPSPPGANVLTF	TGTGCCAGCCCTAGCCCCCCCGGGGCCAACGTCCTGACTTTC
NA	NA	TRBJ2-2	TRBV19	CASSDQGGFTGELFF	TGTGCCAGTAGTGACCAGGGGGGATTCACCGGGGAGCTGTTTTTT
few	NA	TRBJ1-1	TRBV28	CASSLPREKVGRRAFF	TGTGCCAGCAGTTTACCTCGGGAAAAAGTCGGTCGAAGGGCTTTCTTT
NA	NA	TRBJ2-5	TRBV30	CAWSVAETQYF	TGTGCCTGGAGTGTAGCGGAGACCCAGTACTTC